The next 15 T cell receptor beta chains were all read from a single sample in a study of cytomegalovirus exposure and HLA in healthy donors. The method was immunoSEQ multiplex PCR; TCRdb's version includes in-frame clones alone and lacks a portion of them. The table has roughly 200,000 clones, about 89% seen once. Sample: PBMCs. These receptors were obtained from a man younger than 40 in good health and CMV-seropositive.

The rearrangement links TRBV19 to TRBJ2-5, with 14 bases lining up with TRBD2. Per the germline V gene, CDR1 is LNHDA and CDR2 is SQIVND (reference sequence). The CDR3 consists of 17 residues. V lost 11 bases to trimming and J lost 2 bases; unmatched junction nucleotides: 13. This chain's CDR3 is CAPPRAGLAGVQETQYF. Written as DNA, the CDR3 is TGTGCCCCTCCACGAGCGGGACTAGCGGGAGTTCAAGAGACCCAGTACTTC.

This clone was seen a single time. This rearrangement joins TRBV28 to TRBJ1-5; maybe TRBD1 (5 bases). The length of the CDR3 is 15 residues. Per germline, CDR1 MDHEN and CDR2 SYDVKM. V was pared by 8 bases and J by 0 bases, with 14 bases between. The CDR3 DNA follows: TGTGCCAGCGGGGACGTCGGATATAGCAATCAGCCCCAGCATTTT. It is translated as CASGDVGYSNQPQHF.

The CDR3: CSGGTSGAQETQYF. CDR3 nucleotide sequence: TGCAGCGGGGGGACTAGCGGGGCCCAAGAGACCCAGTACTTC. The chain carries TRBV29-1 and TRBJ2-5, with 13 positions matching TRBD2. Germline V gene lookup returns CDR1 SQVTM and CDR2 ANQGSEA. After removal of 7 bases from V and 1 base from J, the junction contained 3 bases not matched to a gene. This CDR3 is built from 14 residues.

The chain has TRBV4-1 and TRBJ2-5, with 10 nucleotides matching TRBD2. V trimming: 0 bases; J trimming: 5 bases; junction bases outside the gene matches: 9. The CDR3 has 17 amino acids. The V gene's germline CDR1 is MGHRA and CDR2 YSYEKL. The CDR3 loop is CASSQDRLAGEGETQYF. CDR3 nucleotide sequence: TGCGCCAGCAGCCAAGATCGCCTAGCGGGGGAGGGTGAGACCCAGTACTTC.

The chain employs TRBV7-9 and TRBJ2-5; no firm D call. The CDR3 consists of 15 residues. Between the trimmed V and J ends, which lost 6 bases and 4 bases, there was a span of 18 bases. Germline V gene sequence: CDR1 SEHNR, CDR2 FQNEAQ (reference sequence). The CDR3 bases are TGTGCCAGCAGAACTTCCGGCGGTGGTCTAGAGACCCAGTACTTC. Its protein product is CASRTSGGGLETQYF.

The chain carries TRBV28 and TRBJ2-7; no reliable D call. Germline assignment: CDR1 MDHEN and CDR2 SYDVKM. V was trimmed by 1 base and J by 2 bases, leaving 15 bases between them. This CDR3 has 16 residues. Here the CDR3 reads CASSLSSTRVPYEQYF. The CDR3 DNA reads TGTGCCAGCAGTTTATCCTCGACAAGAGTACCCTACGAGCAGTACTTC.

This chain links TRBV9 with TRBJ2-1, with TRBD2 matching over 10 bases. From germline, CDR1 is SGDLS and CDR2 YYNGEE. After removal of 0 bases from V and 5 bases from J, the junction contained 8 bases not matched to a gene. This CDR3 contains 17 residues. The CDR3: CASSVVASGSQNNEQFF. CDR3 DNA: TGTGCCAGCAGCGTAGTGGCTAGCGGGAGTCAGAACAATGAGCAGTTCTTC.

V usage is TRBV19 and J usage is TRBJ1-2, with 8 bases lining up with TRBD1. Germline V gene lookup returns CDR1 LNHDA and CDR2 SQIVND (reference sequence). The CDR3 contains 14 residues. After removal of 5 bases from V and 3 bases from J, the junction contained 5 bases not matched to a gene. Here the CDR3 DNA reads TGTGCCAGTAGTTTCGGACAGGGAGACTATGGCTACACCTTC. As protein: CASSFGQGDYGYTF.

This chain uses TRBV30 with TRBJ2-1; no firm D call. Between the trimmed V and J ends, which lost 4 bases and 9 bases, there was a span of 16 bases. Per the germline V gene, CDR1 is GTSNPN and CDR2 is SVGIG (reference sequence). This CDR3 comprises 13 residues. The CDR3 nucleotides are TGTGCCTGGAAGAGGTCTATGGCCACTGAGCAGTTCTTC. Protein: CAWKRSMATEQFF.

This clone was detected a few times. V and J are TRBV6-6 and TRBJ1-5; D remains unclear. There are 13 residues in the CDR3. The germline CDR1 and CDR2 sequences are MNHNY and SVGAGI (reference sequence). V dropped 6 bases and J dropped 0 bases, with 6 bases sitting between them. In DNA form, the CDR3 reads TGTGCCAGCAGACCGTATAGCAATCAGCCCCAGCATTTT. Translated, it gives CASRPYSNQPQHF.

The J gene is TRBJ2-1, the V gene TRBV25-1, with D tentatively TRBD1 (5 bases). The CDR3 contains 14 residues. V was clipped by 6 bases and J by 6 bases, with 15 bases between them. Germline-derived CDR1 and CDR2 are MGHDK and SYGVNS. DNA for the CDR3: TGTGCCAGCAGGGGGCCCGCAGGGCGCAATGAGCAGTTCTTC. Its translation is CASRGPAGRNEQFF.

CDR3 nucleotides: TGTGCCAGCAGCGGCGGACTAGCGGGGGGGACTAGCACAGATACGCAGTATTTT. As protein: CASSGGLAGGTSTDTQYF. The gene calls are TRBV9 and TRBJ2-3; 15 bases are shared with TRBD2. The CDR3 runs 18 residues. Trimming at V came to 3 bases and at J to 0 bases, leaving 5 bases not matched to a gene. Looked up from germline, CDR1 is SGDLS and CDR2 is YYNGEE.

The chain combines TRBV19 with TRBJ1-2; maybe TRBD1 (5 bases). The V gene's germline CDR1 is LNHDA and CDR2 SQIVND (reference sequence). The CDR3 is 11 residues long. The CDR3 DNA sequence: TGTGCTAGTTGGAGGGGCTATGGCTACACCTTC. Translation gives CASWRGYGYTF.

The J gene is TRBJ2-1, the V gene TRBV29-1; 11 bases fit TRBD2. Trimming at V came to 0 bases and at J to 1 base, leaving 8 bases not matched to a gene. This CDR3 is built from 18 residues. Germline CDR1 reads SQVTM; CDR2 reads ANQGSEA. Here the CDR3 DNA reads TGCAGCGTTGAAGACCCTACTAGCGGGAGCGGGTCCTACAATGAGCAGTTCTTC. Translation gives CSVEDPTSGSGSYNEQFF.

The chain couples TRBV10-3 to TRBJ1-3; D not certain. Germline CDR1 ENHRY, CDR2 SYGVKD. This CDR3 is 14 amino acids long. V lost 3 bases to trimming and J lost 3 bases, with 9 bases between them. The CDR3 protein is CAISDETSGNTIYF. CDR3 in DNA: TGTGCCATCAGTGATGAGACGAGTGGAAACACCATATATTTT.